This T cell receptor beta chain is from a study of CD8+ T cells in alopecia areata. The sample holds a few counts of this clone. CDR3 length: 13 amino acids. Germline V gives CDR1 SGHRS, CDR2 YFSETQ. The sequencing template was cDNA reverse transcribed from extracted RNA. Sequenced by immunoSEQ multiplex PCR; TCRdb stores in-frame clones only, minus some. In the table there are 90,000 to 130,000 clones, approximately 61% of which are singletons. The sequence was obtained from a human donor with alopecia areata. Sequenced material: NKG2D-low CD8+ T cells sorted from blood. J is TRBJ2-5 and V is TRBV5-1; D not resolved. The DNA matches TRBJ2-7 better at its end, which makes the J call doubtful. CDR3 loop: CASSLQQMGEQYF. CDR3 nucleotide sequence: TGCGCCAGCAGCTTGCAGCAAATGGGCGAGCAGTACTTC.